This T cell receptor beta chain was found in a study of post-analysis software for immune sequencing data. Study-wide background: There were relapsing-remitting, secondary progressive and progressive-relapsing multiple sclerosis among the disease courses included. The study's findings and limits: Comparison with controls showed significantly lower normalized Chao1 diversity in multiple sclerosis patients. Elevated frequency relative to controls characterized roughly 5 TRBV segments in patients, TRBV5-6, TRBV5-1 and TRBV20-1 among them. Clustering by F measure revealed strong co-clustering among samples prepared together in one batch.

Unique molecular identifiers featured in each of the TCR beta cDNA libraries. In TCRdb, the PCR reads were re-called with MiXCR into one record per CDR3 protein. The table has about 540,000 distinct CDR3 sequences, around 34% seen once. Details on this clonotype: The antigen is undetermined.

The CDR3 length is 16 residues. The germline V gene encodes CDR1 ENHRY and CDR2 SYGVKD. The specimen sequenced was blood. This clonotype originated in a girl aged 2 to 17 with multiple sclerosis. The gene calls are TRBV10-3 and TRBJ2-5; TRBD1 matches at 8 bases. The assigned J gene may be wrong: the sequence end matches TRBJ2-7 better. Here the CDR3 DNA reads TGTGCCATCAGTAGTCACACCGGGACAGGTACCTACGAGCAGTACTTC. This sequence encodes CAISSHTGTGTYEQYF.